Listed here are 10 T cell receptor beta chains from one sample, sequenced in a study of response to subunit inactivated influenza vaccine. TCRdb re-analysed the RT-PCR reads in MiXCR, keeping a single row per CDR3 protein. This table has around 710,000 distinct CDR3 sequences, over 11% appearing once. The input for sequencing was PBMCs from blood, taken around 15 days before vaccination. Receptors originate from a middle-aged man who received an inactivated influenza vaccine.

The rearrangement links TRBV4-1 to TRBJ2-4; D unclear. The CDR3 is 17 residues long. From germline, CDR1 is MGHRA and CDR2 YSYEKL. V shed 2 bases and J shed 0 bases, with 14 bases lying between them. As DNA, the CDR3 is TGCGCCAGCAGCCAACCTTCGAAGGGAATAGCCAAAAACATTCAGTACTTC. The encoded protein is CASSQPSKGIAKNIQYF.

Notes on this clonotype: A junction end diverges from the germline sequence, so it may reflect a read error. The chain recombines TRBV6-5 with TRBJ1-3; perhaps TRBD1 as D (5 bases). The CDR3 totals 17 residues. From germline, CDR1 is MNHEY and CDR2 SVGAGI. DNA for the CDR3: TGTGCCAGCACTTACTCAGCAGGGCTAGTGGCTGGAAACACCATATATTTT. This translates into CASTYSAGLVAGNTIYF.

The V gene is TRBV5-1, the J gene TRBJ2-2; 8 positions match TRBD1. V was pared by 0 bases and J by 6 bases, with 4 bases of the junction left unmatched. This CDR3 has 15 residues. Germline V gene data show CDR1 as SGHRS and CDR2 as YFSETQ. CDR3 region: CASSLGQGLPGELFF. CDR3 DNA sequence: TGCGCCAGCAGCTTGGGACAGGGGCTTCCCGGGGAGCTGTTTTTT. The full variable domain, completed using reference TRBV5-1 and TRBJ2-2, is KAGVTQTPRYLIKTRGQQVTLSCSPISGHRSVSWYQQTPGQGLQFLFEYFSETQRNKGNFPGRFSGRQFSNSRSEMNVSTLELGDSALYLCASSLGQGLPGELFFGEGSRLTVL.

This clonotype has ten or more counts. The V gene is TRBV11-2, the J gene TRBJ1-1; D remains unclear. The CDR3 length is 13 residues. V was trimmed by 6 bases and J by 1 base, leaving 9 bases between them. The germline CDR1 and CDR2 sequences are SGHAT and FQNNGV. CDR3 residues: CASRLEQNTEAFF. DNA for the CDR3: TGTGCCAGCAGGCTCGAACAGAACACTGAAGCTTTCTTT.

The chain uses TRBV2 and TRBJ2-5, with D possibly being TRBD1 (6 bases). This CDR3 is 12 amino acids long. With 6 bases removed from V and 6 bases from J, the gap between germline ends came to 11 bases. The germline gives CDR1 SNHLY, CDR2 FYNNEI. The CDR3 sequence: CASRQGGQTQYF. The CDR3 coding sequence is TGTGCCAGCAGACAGGGTGGACAGACCCAGTACTTC.

This clonotype has a count of ten or more. The V and J genes are TRBV5-1 and TRBJ1-4; D gene uncertain. Trimming cost V 0 bases and J 8 bases, with 14 bases left between them. The CDR3 has 15 amino acids. CDR1 and CDR2 (germline): SGHRS, YFSETQ. CDR3 bases: TGCGCCAGCAGCTTGGGCGGCTCTGGAGGGGAAAAACTGTTTTTT. Its protein product is CASSLGGSGGEKLFF.

This clonotype has more than one count but fewer than ten. The chain has TRBV4-2 and TRBJ2-3, with 9 bases lining up with TRBD2. In germline, CDR1 is LGHNA, CDR2 YNFKEQ. CDR3 size: 16 residues. The trim removed 6 bases at V and 4 bases at J, leaving 11 bases unmatched. CDR3 sequence reads: CASRKSSGSFADTQYF. CDR3 nucleotides: TGTGCCAGCAGGAAGAGTAGCGGGAGCTTCGCAGATACGCAGTATTTT.

This clonotype was detected a few times. The chain recombines TRBV6-2 or TRBV6-3 with TRBJ2-7; 10 nucleotides agree with TRBD2. This CDR3 contains 17 residues. V dropped 3 bases and J dropped 2; count of bases not matched to a gene: 10. Germline V gives CDR1 MNHEY, CDR2 SVGEGT. The CDR3 loop reads CASSYPRPLAGAYEQYF. The CDR3 bases are TGTGCCAGCAGTTATCCCCGGCCGCTAGCGGGGGCCTACGAGCAGTACTTC.

This clonotype has only a few counts. The V and J genes are TRBV28 and TRBJ2-1; the match to TRBD1 covers 8 bases. Germline V lookup: CDR1 MDHEN, CDR2 SYDVKM. CDR3 size: 13 residues. V shed 11 bases, J shed 4 bases, and the junction held 7 bases outside the gene matches. This CDR3 reads CACKGQGYNEQFF. The CDR3 DNA reads TGTGCCTGTAAAGGACAGGGATACAATGAGCAGTTCTTC.

This clonotype was seen once. This chain links TRBV7-2 with TRBJ2-5; D gene uncertain. The CDR3 is 15 residues long. Trimming left V 2 bases short and J 0 bases short, with 10 bases between. The V gene's germline CDR1 is SGHTA and CDR2 FQGNSA. CDR3 amino acids: CASSLMTTYQETQYF. DNA for the CDR3: TGTGCCAGCAGCTTAATGACCACGTACCAAGAGACCCAGTACTTC.